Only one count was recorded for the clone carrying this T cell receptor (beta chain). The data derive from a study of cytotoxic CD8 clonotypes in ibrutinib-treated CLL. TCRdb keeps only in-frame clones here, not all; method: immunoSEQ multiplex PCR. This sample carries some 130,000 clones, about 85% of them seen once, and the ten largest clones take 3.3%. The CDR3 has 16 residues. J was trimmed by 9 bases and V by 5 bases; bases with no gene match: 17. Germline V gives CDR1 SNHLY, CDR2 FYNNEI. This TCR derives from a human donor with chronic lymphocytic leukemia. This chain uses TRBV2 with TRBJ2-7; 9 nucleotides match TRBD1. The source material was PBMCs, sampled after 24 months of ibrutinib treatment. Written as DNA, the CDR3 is TGTGCCAGCAGTAAAAACCGGGACAGGGCCAGCTTAGGGCAGTACTTC. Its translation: CASSKNRDRASLGQYF. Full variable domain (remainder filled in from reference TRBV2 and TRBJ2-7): EPEVTQTPSHQVTQMGQEVILRCVPISNHLYFYWYRQILGQKVEFLVSFYNNEISEKSEIFDDQFSVERPDGSNFTLKIRSTKLEDSAMYFCASSKNRDRASLGQYFGPGTRLTVT.